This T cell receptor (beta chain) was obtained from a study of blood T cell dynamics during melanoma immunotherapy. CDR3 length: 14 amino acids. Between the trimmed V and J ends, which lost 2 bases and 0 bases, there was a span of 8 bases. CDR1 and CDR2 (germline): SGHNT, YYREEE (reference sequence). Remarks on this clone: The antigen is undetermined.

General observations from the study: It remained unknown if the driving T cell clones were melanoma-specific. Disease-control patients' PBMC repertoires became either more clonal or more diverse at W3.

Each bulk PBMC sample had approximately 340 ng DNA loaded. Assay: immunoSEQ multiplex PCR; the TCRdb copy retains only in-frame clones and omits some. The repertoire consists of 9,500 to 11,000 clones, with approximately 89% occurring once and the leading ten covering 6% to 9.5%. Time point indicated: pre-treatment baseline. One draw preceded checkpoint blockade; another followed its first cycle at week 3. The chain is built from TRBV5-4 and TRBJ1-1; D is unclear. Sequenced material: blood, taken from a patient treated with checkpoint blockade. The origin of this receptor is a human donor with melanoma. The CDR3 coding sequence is TGTGCCAGCAGCTTATCAGGAATGAACACTGAAGCTTTCTTT. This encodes CASSLSGMNTEAFF.